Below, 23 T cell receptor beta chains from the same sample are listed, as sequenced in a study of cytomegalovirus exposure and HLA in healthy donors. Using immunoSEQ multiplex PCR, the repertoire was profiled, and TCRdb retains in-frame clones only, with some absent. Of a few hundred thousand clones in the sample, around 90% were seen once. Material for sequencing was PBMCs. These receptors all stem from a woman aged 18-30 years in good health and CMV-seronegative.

The CDR3 is CASSSKKAPGAEAFF. The CDR3 DNA is TGTGCCAGCTCATCAAAAAAAGCCCCCGGGGCTGAAGCTTTCTTT. The chain couples TRBV18 to TRBJ1-1; D not resolved. In germline, CDR1 is KGHSH, CDR2 LQKENI. The V gene lost 5 bases and the J gene lost 6 bases, with 19 bases spanning the gap. The CDR3 is made up of 15 amino acids.

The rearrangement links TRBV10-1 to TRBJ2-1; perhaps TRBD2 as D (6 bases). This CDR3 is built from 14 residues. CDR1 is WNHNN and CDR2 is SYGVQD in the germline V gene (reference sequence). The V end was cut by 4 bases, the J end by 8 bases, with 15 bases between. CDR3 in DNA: TGCGCCAGCAGTGGGTCGGGCGGGATCCATGAGCAGTTCTTC. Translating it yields CASSGSGGIHEQFF.

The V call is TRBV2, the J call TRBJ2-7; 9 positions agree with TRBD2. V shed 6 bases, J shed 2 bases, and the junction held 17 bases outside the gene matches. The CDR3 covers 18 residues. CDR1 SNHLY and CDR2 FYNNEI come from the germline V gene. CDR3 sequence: CASRDPSGKDETTYEQYF. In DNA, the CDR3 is TGTGCCAGCAGGGATCCTAGCGGGAAGGACGAAACCACCTACGAGCAGTACTTC.

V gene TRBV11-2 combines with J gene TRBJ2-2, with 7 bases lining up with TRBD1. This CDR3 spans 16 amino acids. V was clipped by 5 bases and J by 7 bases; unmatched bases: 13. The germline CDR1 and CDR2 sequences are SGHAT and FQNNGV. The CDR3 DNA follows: TGTGCCAGCAGCACTCCAACAGGGGTTTGGTACGGGGAGCTGTTTTTT. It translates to CASSTPTGVWYGELFF.

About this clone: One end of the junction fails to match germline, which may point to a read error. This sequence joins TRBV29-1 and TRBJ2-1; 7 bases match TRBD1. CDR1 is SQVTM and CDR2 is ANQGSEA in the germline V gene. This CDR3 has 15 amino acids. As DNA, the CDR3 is TGCAGCGTTCAAGAACAGGGGTCCTCCTACAATGAGCAGTTCTTC. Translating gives CSVQEQGSSYNEQFF.

The CDR3 loop reads CASSYSAAASYEQYF. In DNA form, the CDR3 reads TGTGCCAGCAGTTACTCGGCCGCAGCGTCCTACGAGCAGTACTTC. The rearrangement uses TRBV6-6 and TRBJ2-7; D is unclear. CDR3 size: 15 residues. Deletions cut 0 bases from V and 1 base from J, with 10 bases between. From germline, CDR1 is MNHNY and CDR2 SVGAGI (reference sequence).

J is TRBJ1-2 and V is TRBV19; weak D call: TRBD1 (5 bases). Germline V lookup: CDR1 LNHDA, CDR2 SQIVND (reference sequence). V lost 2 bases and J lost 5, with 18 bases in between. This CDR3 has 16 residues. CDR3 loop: CASSISQGLPFYGYTF. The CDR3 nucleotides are TGTGCCAGTAGTATATCCCAGGGCCTACCTTTTTATGGCTACACCTTC.

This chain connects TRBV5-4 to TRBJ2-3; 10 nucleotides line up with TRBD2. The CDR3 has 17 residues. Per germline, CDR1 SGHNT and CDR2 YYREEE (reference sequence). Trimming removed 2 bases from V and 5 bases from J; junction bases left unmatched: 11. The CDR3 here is CASSLSSSGSRRDTQYF. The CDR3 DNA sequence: TGTGCCAGCAGCTTATCCTCTAGCGGGAGTAGGAGAGATACGCAGTATTTT.

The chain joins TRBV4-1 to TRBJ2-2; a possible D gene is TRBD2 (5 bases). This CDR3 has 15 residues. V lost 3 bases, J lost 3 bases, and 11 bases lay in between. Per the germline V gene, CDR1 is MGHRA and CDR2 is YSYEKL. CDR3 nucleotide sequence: TGCGCCAGCAGCCAGAGGGCTGGGGACACCGGGGAGCTGTTTTTT. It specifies CASSQRAGDTGELFF.

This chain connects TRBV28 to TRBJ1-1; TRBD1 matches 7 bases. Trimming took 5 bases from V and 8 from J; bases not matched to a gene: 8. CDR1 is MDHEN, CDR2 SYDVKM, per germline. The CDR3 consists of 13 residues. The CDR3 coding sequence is TGTGCCAGCAGTCCCAACAGGGGAGCAGAAGCTTTCTTT. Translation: CASSPNRGAEAFF. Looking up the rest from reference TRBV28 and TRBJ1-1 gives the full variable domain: DVKVTQSSRYLVKRTGEKVFLECVQDMDHENMFWYRQDPGLGLRLIYFSYDVKMKEKGDIPEGYSVSREKKERFSLILESASTNQTSMYLCASSPNRGAEAFFGQGTRLTVV.

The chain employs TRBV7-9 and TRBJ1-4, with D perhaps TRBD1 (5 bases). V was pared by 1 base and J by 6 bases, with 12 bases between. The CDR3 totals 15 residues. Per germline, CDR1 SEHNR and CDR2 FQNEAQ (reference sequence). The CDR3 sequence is CASSLVDGADEKLFF. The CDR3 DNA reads TGTGCCAGCAGCTTAGTCGATGGGGCAGATGAAAAACTGTTTTTT.

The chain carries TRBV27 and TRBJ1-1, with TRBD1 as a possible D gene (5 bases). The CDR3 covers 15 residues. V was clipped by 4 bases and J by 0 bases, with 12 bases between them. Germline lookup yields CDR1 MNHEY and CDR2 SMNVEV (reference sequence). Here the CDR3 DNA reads TGTGCCAGCAGTTGGTCAGGGCGCATGAACACTGAAGCTTTCTTT. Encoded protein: CASSWSGRMNTEAFF.

CDR3 nucleotide sequence: TGCAGCGTTCCTATCTACGAGCAGTACTTC. Encoded protein: CSVPIYEQYF. The rearrangement links TRBV29-1 to TRBJ2-7; D is ambiguous. V lost 5 bases and J 3 bases, leaving 5 bases between the germline ends. This CDR3 contains 10 residues. Germline loops: CDR1 SQVTM, CDR2 ANQGSEA.

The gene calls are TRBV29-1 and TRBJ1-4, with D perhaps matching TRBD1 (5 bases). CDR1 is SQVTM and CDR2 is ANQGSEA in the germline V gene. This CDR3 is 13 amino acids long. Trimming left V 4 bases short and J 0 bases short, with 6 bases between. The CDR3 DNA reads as TGCAGCGTTGGCAGGGCAACTAATGAAAAACTGTTTTTT. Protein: CSVGRATNEKLFF.

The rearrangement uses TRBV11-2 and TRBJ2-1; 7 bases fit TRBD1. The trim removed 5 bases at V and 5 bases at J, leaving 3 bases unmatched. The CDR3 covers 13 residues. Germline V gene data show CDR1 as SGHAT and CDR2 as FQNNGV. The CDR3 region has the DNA TGTGCCAGCAGCCTGGGACAGAACAATGAGCAGTTCTTC. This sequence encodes CASSLGQNNEQFF. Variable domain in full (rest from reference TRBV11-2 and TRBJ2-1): EAGVAQSPRYKIIEKRQSVAFWCNPISGHATLYWYQQILGQGPKLLIQFQNNGVVDDSQLPKDRFSAERLKGVDSTLKIQPAKLEDSAVYLCASSLGQNNEQFFGPGTRLTVL.

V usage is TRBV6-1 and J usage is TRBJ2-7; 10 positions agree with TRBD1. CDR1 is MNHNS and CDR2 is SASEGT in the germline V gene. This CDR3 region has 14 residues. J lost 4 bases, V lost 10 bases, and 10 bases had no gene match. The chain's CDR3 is CATTPGQGWYEQYF. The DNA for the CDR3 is TGTGCCACTACACCGGGACAGGGGTGGTACGAGCAGTACTTC.

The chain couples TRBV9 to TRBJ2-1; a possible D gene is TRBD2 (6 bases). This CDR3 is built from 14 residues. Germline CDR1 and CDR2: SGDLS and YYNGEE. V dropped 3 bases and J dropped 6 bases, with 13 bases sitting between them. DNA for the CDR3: TGTGCCAGCAGCGCCCGACTAGTTTTCAATGAGCAGTTCTTC. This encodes CASSARLVFNEQFF.

The DNA for the CDR3 is TGTGCCAGCAGCCCAACTGGGGGGACAGGTTTCTCTGGGGCCAACGTCCTGACTTTC. Translation: CASSPTGGTGFSGANVLTF. V usage is TRBV5-6 and J usage is TRBJ2-6; the match to TRBD1 covers 8 bases. The CDR3 contains 19 residues. V lost 4 bases, J lost 0 bases, and 12 bases stayed unmatched. Germline CDR1 and CDR2: SGHDT and YYEEEE.

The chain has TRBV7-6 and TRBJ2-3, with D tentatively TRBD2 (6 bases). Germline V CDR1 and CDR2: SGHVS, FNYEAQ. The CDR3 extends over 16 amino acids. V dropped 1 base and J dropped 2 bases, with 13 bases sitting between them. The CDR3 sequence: CASSLGIAENTDTQYF. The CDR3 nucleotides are TGTGCCAGCAGCTTAGGGATAGCGGAAAACACAGATACGCAGTATTTT.

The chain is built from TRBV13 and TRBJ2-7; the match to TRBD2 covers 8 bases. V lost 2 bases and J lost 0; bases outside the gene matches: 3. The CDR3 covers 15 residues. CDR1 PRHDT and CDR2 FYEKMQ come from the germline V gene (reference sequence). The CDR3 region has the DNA TGTGCCAGCAGCTTAAGACTAGCGTCCTCCTACGAGCAGTACTTC. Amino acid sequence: CASSLRLASSYEQYF.

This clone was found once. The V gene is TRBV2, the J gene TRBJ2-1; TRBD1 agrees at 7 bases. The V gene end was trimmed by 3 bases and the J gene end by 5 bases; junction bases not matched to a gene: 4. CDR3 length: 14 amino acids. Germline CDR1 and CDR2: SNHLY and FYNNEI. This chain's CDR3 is CASSDGTANNEQFF. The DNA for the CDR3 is TGTGCCAGCAGTGACGGGACAGCTAACAATGAGCAGTTCTTC.

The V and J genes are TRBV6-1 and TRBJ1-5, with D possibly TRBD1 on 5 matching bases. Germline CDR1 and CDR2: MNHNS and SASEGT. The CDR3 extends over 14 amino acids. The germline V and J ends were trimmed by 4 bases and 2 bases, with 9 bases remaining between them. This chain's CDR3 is CASSAGLGNQPQHF. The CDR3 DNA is TGTGCCAGCAGTGCAGGGTTGGGCAATCAGCCCCAGCATTTT.

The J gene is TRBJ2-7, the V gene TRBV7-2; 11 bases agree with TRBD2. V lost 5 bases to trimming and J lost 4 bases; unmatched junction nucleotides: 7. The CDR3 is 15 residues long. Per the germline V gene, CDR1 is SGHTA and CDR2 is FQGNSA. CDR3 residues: CASSPSTSGVYEQYF. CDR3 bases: TGTGCCAGCAGCCCGTCGACTAGCGGGGTTTACGAGCAGTACTTC.